The rows below give T cell receptor beta chains drawn from one sample of a study of cytomegalovirus exposure and HLA in healthy donors. Some clones are missing from TCRdb's copy, which holds only in-frame ones; the method was immunoSEQ multiplex PCR. This table holds 35,000 to 45,000 clones, roughly half found once. The sequenced sample consisted of PBMCs. Every receptor here comes from a man between 60 and 70 years old in good health and CMV-seronegative. The conserved cysteine and the conserved F or W are not part of the CDR3 here.

V	J	CDR3
TRBV10-1	TRBJ2-7	ASSRAVSYEQY
TRBV5-1	TRBJ2-1	ASSLFSGRYNEQF
TRBV21-1	TRBJ2-5	ASSKEDSLLPYDHQSQY
TRBV4-1	TRBJ1-2	ASSQGPGEHYGYT
TRBV20-1	TRBJ2-5	SAHFVGTQY
TRBV5-1	TRBJ2-5	ASSTTGTSGRGETQY
TRBV9	TRBJ2-7	ASSVRPSGDEQY
TRBV5-4	TRBJ2-7	ASSPRTSGSSYEQY
TRBV28	TRBJ1-1	ASTRDRGTEAF
TRBV21-1	TRBJ2-7	ASSKVGGTSGIYEQY
TRBV5-1	TRBJ1-1	ASSLVQGRTEAF
TRBV19	TRBJ1-1	ASKGTGIEAF
TRBV5-1	TRBJ1-5	ASSTGTGAGPQH
TRBV28	TRBJ1-1	ASTRGEAF
TRBV4-3	TRBJ1-1	ASSQDPGQGVTEAF
TRBV11-3	TRBJ2-7	ASSPGLAESYEQY
TRBV9	TRBJ2-5	ASSVAYQETQY
TRBV10-1	TRBJ2-2	ASSERQGANTGELF
TRBV7-9	TRBJ1-5	ASSLVDGGVTRPQH
TRBV5-1	TRBJ2-7	ASSLDETGPYEQY
TRBV28	TRBJ1-5	ASSSFQGENQPQH
TRBV29-1	TRBJ1-1	SVWGGNTEAF
TRBV2	TRBJ2-2	ASSEARAGELF
TRBV6-6	TRBJ2-5	ASSPSGTGRQETQY
TRBV12-5	NA	ASGAGTSGSYEQY
TRBV18	TRBJ2-5	ASSPPSQQETQY
TRBV7-9	TRBJ1-1	ASSPRQGADTEAF
TRBV5-1	TRBJ2-3	ASSLDGGHTDTQY
TRBV6-5	TRBJ1-1	ASSQQGNTEAF
TRBV10-1	TRBJ2-1	ASSEGLVYGEQF
TRBV9	TRBJ2-3	ATSLGYRDTQY
TRBV5-1	TRBJ2-3	ASSLAEDTQY
TRBV6-5	TRBJ2-1	ASSPQMGAYNEQF
TRBV7-9	TRBJ2-1	ASSFRAPSGRRDEQF
TRBV15	TRBJ2-7	ATGTKDSYEQY
TRBV7-8	TRBJ2-5	ASSLSTGGWETQY
TRBV27	TRBJ2-7	ASRRTGSYEQY